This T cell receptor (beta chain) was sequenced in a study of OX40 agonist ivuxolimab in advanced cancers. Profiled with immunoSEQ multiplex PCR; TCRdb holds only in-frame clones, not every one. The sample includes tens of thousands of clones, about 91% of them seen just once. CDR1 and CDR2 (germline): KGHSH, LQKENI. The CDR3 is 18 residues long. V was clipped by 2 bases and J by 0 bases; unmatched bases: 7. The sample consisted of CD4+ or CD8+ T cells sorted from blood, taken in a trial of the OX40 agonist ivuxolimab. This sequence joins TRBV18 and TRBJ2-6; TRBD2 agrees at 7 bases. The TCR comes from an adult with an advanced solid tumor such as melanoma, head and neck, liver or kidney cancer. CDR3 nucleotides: TGTGCCAGCTCACCAGGGGCGGGAGAGGTCTCTGGGGCCAACGTCCTGACTTTC. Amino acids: CASSPGAGEVSGANVLTF.